The clone carrying this TCR beta chain was detected ten times or more. Its antigen is unknown. RNA was extracted from bulk tissue without any cell sorting. Distant lung tissue was collected more than 3 cm away from the tumor edge. Donors were chemotherapy-naive, newly diagnosed lung cancer surgical patients in China, August–late 2014. The sample belongs to a study of tumor and adjacent non-tumor tissue in lung cancer. Overall study context: Samples averaged roughly 4 million productive TCRbeta reads each. The study, taken as a whole, reports: In normal lung, the top 100 clones were significantly more dominant than in tumor.

Germline-derived CDR1 and CDR2 are DFQATT and SNEGSKA (reference sequence). V was cut by 3 bases and J by 5 bases, with 7 bases left in between. The CDR3 runs 11 residues. TCRbeta libraries were built with three rounds of nested PCR, modified from ARM-PCR. TCRdb re-analysed the multiplex PCR reads in MiXCR, keeping a single row per CDR3 protein. The table lists 98,000 or so distinct CDR3 sequences, 75% to 85% of them singletons. Sequencing was carried out using distant non-tumor lung tissue. The chain links TRBV20-1 to TRBJ1-1; unclear D gene. The receptor was isolated from a man between 60 and 75 years old with small cell lung cancer. The DNA for the CDR3 is TGCAGTGCTAGTAAGGTGACTGAAGCTTTCTTT. This encodes CSASKVTEAFF.